Below, one T cell receptor (beta chain) is given with its context. Germline CDR1 and CDR2: SGHNT and YENEEA. The V gene lost 5 bases and the J gene lost 0 bases, with 9 bases spanning the gap. The CDR3 is made up of 14 amino acids. The record originates from a study of identical twins. TCRdb itself ran the 5' RACE reads through MiXCR, one entry per CDR3 protein. The sample lists around 250,000 distinct CDR3 sequences, 7% occurring once. This sample was shared with a second study, whose subject was yellow fever vaccine responses in identical twins.

This TCR came from a woman aged 18-35 years in good health. This chain links TRBV11-3 with TRBJ2-3; D not resolved. The source material was memory (CD45RO+) T cells sorted from blood. CDR3 nucleotides: TGTGCCAGCAGCCCCAGCCTTAGCACAGATACGCAGTATTTT. Its translation is CASSPSLSTDTQYF.